Described below is a single TCR beta chain sequence and its context. This clone appeared a few times. No cognate antigen has been identified for it. No base quality values were provided; no much bigger clone lies one nucleotide off. The source of the sample is a study of PD-1 blockade in classical Hodgkin lymphoma (dated by TCRdb to between 2020 and 2021). With regard to the full study: Nivolumab dosing was 3 mg/kg intravenously every 2 weeks, continuing until either disease progression or unacceptable toxicity. The study used TCR beta sequencing and CyTOF to define a peripheral blood immune signature of response to PD-1 blockade in classical Hodgkin lymphoma. Findings and caveats that apply to the study as a whole: A significant rise by C4D1 was seen in CD4+ but not CD8+ TCR diversity (p=0.0027 vs p=0.16), with the rise being most apparent in complete responders (p=0.02). Trial patients achieving complete response had baseline diversity similar to newly diagnosed patients, whereas partial responders and progressors had significantly lower diversity. Patients starting nivolumab less than 1 year after ASCT had lower diversity and were excluded from later analyses to avoid confounding by immune reconstitution. The study was restricted to a single clinical trial cohort, and the causes of repertoire differences, possibly disease activity or prior therapy, were left undefined. Baseline TCR diversity was reported to be lower in newly diagnosed patients than in healthy donors and to be lower still in relapsed/refractory patients.

Per the publication, the time point label means: cycle 1 day 1 (C1D1), immediately before nivolumab initiation. Relapse after autologous stem cell transplantation had occurred in all trial patients, and cohorts A, B and C were distinguished by prior brentuximab vedotin exposure. Using a Miltenyi CD8+ T cell isolation kit, CD8+ T cells were purified from thawed PBMCs through magnetic negative selection. A total of over 55 patients with relapsed/refractory classical Hodgkin lymphoma made up the trial cohort, and each patient's best overall response was complete response, partial response or progressive disease. Trial patients were treated with single-agent nivolumab in the multi-cohort phase II CheckMate 205 trial. An independent review committee assessed best overall response by applying the 2007 International Working Group response criteria. PBMCs from the trial were collected at three points: immediately before nivolumab initiation (C1D1), and during therapy at cycle 2 day 1 and cycle 4 day 1. Peripheral blood was collected in 8 mL Vacutainer Cell Preparation Tubes, from which PBMCs were isolated by centrifugation and then cryopreserved. Purified CD4+ and CD8+ fractions were generated only in cases for which an additional PBMC sample was available. Magnetically labelled cells were removed on LS columns in a quadroMACS separator, and the flow-through was retained as the purified fraction.

The V and J ends are trimmed by 6 bases and 5 bases, leaving 8 bases between them. Reading the germline V gene (reference sequence) gives CDR1 SEHNR and CDR2 FQNEAQ. Inclusive of the bounding cysteine and phenylalanine, the CDR3 is 13 residues long. Only the CDR3 region is kept as DNA, spanning 39 bases read in frame from base 1. Genomic DNA was extracted with the Qiagen DNeasy kit from unsorted PBMCs and from negatively selected CD4+ and CD8+ fractions. TCR beta CDR3 regions were amplified by immunoSEQ multiplex PCR using primers annealing to V and J segments. Amplification bias was minimized using a synthetic immune receptor repertoire, and residual bias was removed computationally after sequencing. As for how the authors treated the data: Custom Python scripts were used to quantify repertoire diversity as the Shannon entropy index. Unsorted, CD4+ and CD8+ repertoires were examined separately, except in combined analyses, for which CD4+ and CD8+ sequences were merged in silico. Clonal expansion was defined as a frequency increase of at least 2-fold after treatment compared with C1D1, and clones undetected at baseline were assigned a pseudocount of 0.5. Clones with 0 or 1 copy at C1D1 were defined as singleton clones, while clones with 2 or more copies were defined as non-singleton clones. By matching protein sequences in sorted samples from the same patient, clones expanded in unsorted samples were annotated as CD4+, CD8+ or unknown. Wilcoxon tests were applied to paired samples to test diversity changes from C1D1 to C4D1. As stored in TCRdb, this immuneACCESS dataset retains in-frame rearrangements with V and J assigned. A fraction of the clones does not appear; measured against another copy, unresolved V genes explain less than half of the discrepancy, and the remainder lacks a known reason. V and J calls and clone size follow that table, whereas D and trimming were derived from the DNA. This sample has about 870 clones in its table, and roughly 84% of those were observed once. The leading ten clones occupy around a third of the sample.

The sequence came from a human donor with classical Hodgkin lymphoma. The rearrangement combines TRBV7-9 with TRBJ1-6; a weak D assignment points to TRBD1 (5 bases agree). The input for sequencing was CD8+ T cells from blood, taken at baseline. The nucleotide sequence is given as TGTGCCAGCAGTCCGGGGGATAATTCACCCCTCCACTTT. This yields the protein CASSPGDNSPLHF.